These 27 T cell receptor beta chains were sequenced from one sample in a study of response to subunit inactivated influenza vaccine. TCRdb redid the calling of the RT-PCR reads with MiXCR, one entry per CDR3 protein. Here the sample spans about 780,000 distinct CDR3 sequences, less than 20% being singletons. The sample here was PBMCs from blood, taken 5 days after vaccination. These TCRs come from a man aged 50-60 years who received an inactivated influenza vaccine.

The chain is built from TRBV18 and TRBJ2-6; D could derive from TRBD1 or TRBD2 (5 bases each). The CDR3 totals 15 residues. The germline V and J ends were trimmed by 1 base and 4 bases, with 8 bases remaining between them. CDR1 is KGHSH, CDR2 LQKENI, per germline. Written as DNA, the CDR3 is TGTGCCAGCTCACCACGAGGGGAAGGGGCCAACGTCCTGACTTTC. Its protein is CASSPRGEGANVLTF.

The chain uses TRBV20-1 and TRBJ2-1, with D possibly TRBD1 on 6 matching bases. The CDR3 totals 13 residues. CDR1 DFQATT and CDR2 SNEGSKA come from the germline V gene (reference sequence). Between the trimmed V and J ends, which lost 5 bases and 5 bases, there was a span of 13 bases. The CDR3: CSAWTAPHNEQFF. In DNA, the CDR3 is TGCAGTGCTTGGACAGCCCCACACAATGAGCAGTTCTTC.

This clonotype showed up just a few times. CDR3 DNA: TGTGCCAGCAGTGTCGACGAAAACATTCAGTACTTC. This sequence encodes CASSVDENIQYF. The chain joins TRBV2 to TRBJ2-4; D not resolved. The CDR3 runs to 12 residues. CDR1 and CDR2 (germline): SNHLY, FYNNEI. Trimming stripped 4 bases from V and 5 bases from J, with 6 bases between.

The gene calls are TRBV6-2 or TRBV6-3 and TRBJ2-1, with D possibly being TRBD1 (5 bases). The CDR3 is made up of 15 amino acids. Trimming took 2 bases from V and 8 from J, leaving 16 bases between them. Germline V lookup: CDR1 MNHEY, CDR2 SVGEGT. In DNA, the CDR3 is TGTGCCAGCAGTTACATTGGCAGGGATGGGGATGAGCAGTTCTTC. Its translation: CASSYIGRDGDEQFF.

This chain connects TRBV3-1 to TRBJ1-2; D may be TRBD1 (5 bases). Deletions cut 3 bases from V and 4 bases from J, with 15 bases between. CDR1 is LGHDT and CDR2 is YNNKEL in the germline V gene (reference sequence). CDR3 length: 15 residues. CDR3 sequence: CASSQGPEHVYGYTF. CDR3 nucleotide sequence: TGTGCCAGCAGCCAGGGGCCCGAACATGTCTATGGCTACACCTTC.

This clonotype was found a few times. This sequence joins TRBV12-3 or TRBV12-4 and TRBJ1-5, with D tentatively TRBD1 (5 bases). CDR3 length: 12 amino acids. V lost 7 bases and J lost 4, with 8 bases in between. The CDR3 is CASTNRNQPQHF. CDR3 DNA: TGTGCCAGCACCAACAGGAATCAGCCCCAGCATTTT.

The chain employs TRBV20-1 and TRBJ1-2, with 8 bases that match TRBD1. Germline-derived CDR1 and CDR2 are DFQATT and SNEGSKA (reference sequence). The CDR3 runs 17 residues. J lost 3 bases, V lost 1 base, and 13 bases had no gene match. CDR3 amino acids: CSARVSSQGAIYYGYTF. In DNA form, the CDR3 reads TGCAGTGCTAGAGTTTCATCTCAGGGGGCAATCTACTATGGCTACACCTTC.

This clonotype was counted ten times or more. The gene calls are TRBV20-1 and TRBJ2-5; D tentatively fits TRBD1 or TRBD2 (5 bases each). The V end lost 5 bases, the J end lost 2 bases, and 15 bases lay between the germline ends. Germline CDR1 is DFQATT and CDR2 is SNEGSKA (reference sequence). The CDR3 contains 14 residues. Here the CDR3 reads CSAGPGAVQETQYF. CDR3 coding DNA: TGCAGTGCTGGACCCGGGGCAGTTCAAGAGACCCAGTACTTC.

The rearrangement joins TRBV5-1 to TRBJ1-6; 9 bases line up with TRBD1. V trimming: 3 bases; J trimming: 7 bases; junction bases outside the gene matches: 8. Germline CDR1 and CDR2: SGHRS and YFSETQ. The CDR3 has 16 residues. This chain's CDR3 is CASSSTGTGTNSPLHF. CDR3 DNA: TGCGCCAGCAGCTCTACCGGGACAGGGACAAATTCACCCCTCCACTTT.

The chain carries TRBV20-1 and TRBJ2-1; D gene uncertain. CDR1 DFQATT and CDR2 SNEGSKA come from the germline V gene (reference sequence). With 7 bases removed from V and 0 bases from J, the gap between germline ends came to 13 bases. The CDR3 is 14 amino acids. Written as DNA, the CDR3 is TGCAGTGGGGTAGGGCTTAGCTCCTACAATGAGCAGTTCTTC. Translating gives CSGVGLSSYNEQFF.

This clonotype was recorded a few times. The CDR3 is CASSPHRDTEAFF. CDR3 nucleotides: TGTGCCAGCTCACCCCACCGGGACACTGAAGCTTTCTTT. This sequence joins TRBV18 and TRBJ1-1; D is ambiguous. The CDR3 is 13 residues long. V dropped 3 bases and J dropped 3 bases, with 8 bases sitting between them. Looked up from germline, CDR1 is KGHSH and CDR2 is LQKENI.

This clonotype came up many times. The chain joins TRBV7-9 to TRBJ1-2; 12 positions agree with TRBD1. This CDR3 is 14 amino acids long. After removal of 4 bases from V and 7 bases from J, the junction contained 4 bases not matched to a gene. Germline-derived CDR1 and CDR2 are SEHNR and FQNEAQ (reference sequence). As DNA, the CDR3 is TGTGCCAGCAGCTCGGGACAGGGGGCGAGTGGCTACACCTTC. Translating it yields CASSSGQGASGYTF.

This clonotype showed up just a few times. V is TRBV7-2 and J is TRBJ2-7; either TRBD1 or TRBD2 may supply D (5 bases each). The CDR3 sequence is 15 residues long. V lost 3 bases and J lost 2, with 14 bases in between. Per germline, CDR1 SGHTA and CDR2 FQGNSA. CDR3 amino acids: CASSLGKSGPYEQYF. CDR3 nucleotide sequence: TGTGCCAGCAGCTTGGGAAAGTCGGGACCCTACGAGCAGTACTTC.

This clonotype was seen a few times. The chain couples TRBV5-1 to TRBJ2-3; TRBD2 matches 8 bases. Losses at the gene ends were 7 bases for V and 7 bases for J; bases not matched to a gene: 5. CDR3 length: 12 amino acids. CDR1 and CDR2 from the germline V gene are SGHRS and YFSETQ. In DNA form, the CDR3 reads TGCGCCAGCTCCGGTAGCGGGAATACGCAGTATTTT. Its protein product is CASSGSGNTQYF.

This clonotype has only a few counts. The CDR3 reads CASSQTGSIGTQYF. DNA of the CDR3: TGTGCCAGCAGCCAGACAGGGTCCATCGGGACCCAGTACTTC. The V gene is TRBV12-3 or TRBV12-4, the J gene TRBJ2-5, with 7 bases fitting TRBD1. V shed 6 bases and J 7 bases; nucleotides not matched to a gene: 11. The CDR3 covers 14 residues.

The CDR3 spells CSARDVRGETGELFF. CDR3 DNA: TGCAGTGCTAGAGACGTCAGGGGGGAAACCGGGGAGCTGTTTTTT. The V gene is TRBV20-1, the J gene TRBJ2-2, with D possibly TRBD1 on 7 matching bases. This CDR3 has 15 residues. V shed 0 bases and J shed 5 bases, with 13 bases lying between them. Per the germline V gene, CDR1 is DFQATT and CDR2 is SNEGSKA (reference sequence).

This clonotype was counted only a few times. The rearrangement uses TRBV12-3 or TRBV12-4 and TRBJ2-7; tentatively, D is TRBD1 (7 bases). Deletions cut 4 bases from V and 2 bases from J, with 15 bases between. The CDR3 totals 15 residues. The CDR3 loop is CASSSDRRATYEQYF. DNA of the CDR3: TGTGCCAGCAGTTCGGACAGGAGGGCTACCTACGAGCAGTACTTC.

The V call is TRBV5-1, the J call TRBJ2-5; TRBD1 matches at 7 bases. CDR3 length: 16 amino acids. After removal of 3 bases from V and 3 bases from J, the junction contained 11 bases not matched to a gene. The germline CDR1 and CDR2 sequences are SGHRS and YFSETQ. This chain's CDR3 is CASSSGATGAEETQYF. CDR3 bases: TGCGCCAGCAGCTCGGGTGCTACAGGGGCGGAAGAGACCCAGTACTTC.

The chain couples TRBV6-1 to TRBJ2-1; 7 positions match TRBD2. The length of the CDR3 is 14 residues. Per the germline V gene, CDR1 is MNHNS and CDR2 is SASEGT. V dropped 3 bases and J dropped 1; count of bases not matched to a gene: 0. The CDR3 nucleotides read TGTGCCAGCAGTGACGGGGGGTCCTACAATGAGCAGTTCTTC. It specifies CASSDGGSYNEQFF.

The chain couples TRBV4-2 to TRBJ1-5; unclear D gene. Per germline, CDR1 LGHNA and CDR2 YNFKEQ. V was cut by 0 bases and J by 3 bases, with 9 bases left in between. The CDR3 extends over 15 amino acids. CDR3: CASSQDWGANQPQHF. DNA for the CDR3: TGTGCCAGCAGCCAAGATTGGGGTGCCAATCAGCCCCAGCATTTT.

The chain carries TRBV10-3 and TRBJ2-7; no clear D. The germline V gene has CDR1 ENHRY and CDR2 SYGVKD. V lost 0 bases to trimming and J lost 4 bases, with 16 bases between them. This CDR3 comprises 16 residues. In nucleotides, the CDR3 is TGTGCCATCAGTGAGTCTGTGGTAGAAAACTGGTACGAGCAGTACTTC. Amino acids: CAISESVVENWYEQYF.

The chain has TRBV6-5 and TRBJ2-2; 14 bases match TRBD2. Germline values: CDR1 MNHEY, CDR2 SVGAGI. Losses at the gene ends were 2 bases for V and 9 bases for J; bases not matched to a gene: 5. CDR3 length equals 16 residues. The CDR3 spells CASSYQTSGGVRELFF. The DNA of the CDR3 is TGTGCCAGCAGTTACCAGACTAGCGGGGGGGTTCGGGAGCTGTTTTTT.

The rearrangement links TRBV2 to TRBJ2-7; TRBD1 aligns across 11 bases. Germline V gene lookup returns CDR1 SNHLY and CDR2 FYNNEI. J lost 4 bases, V lost 8 bases, and 10 bases had no gene match. The CDR3 has 15 amino acids. The CDR3: CASSRLGQGAYEQYF. The CDR3 nucleotides read TGTGCCAGCTCCCGACTAGGACAGGGGGCTTACGAGCAGTACTTC.

In its sample, this clonotype was seen many times. This sequence joins TRBV5-1 and TRBJ2-6; D possibly uses TRBD1 or TRBD2 (5 bases each). The CDR3 extends over 16 amino acids. V was cut by 0 bases and J by 3 bases, with 10 bases left in between. Germline CDR1 SGHRS, CDR2 YFSETQ. In nucleotides, the CDR3 is TGCGCCAGCAGCTTGGTCGGGGCAGTTGGGGCCAACGTCCTGACTTTC. Translation: CASSLVGAVGANVLTF.

This clonotype was seen many times. The rearrangement joins TRBV20-1 to TRBJ2-7; D not certain. This CDR3 spans 12 amino acids. V lost 2 bases and J lost 6, with 11 bases in between. Germline CDR1 DFQATT, CDR2 SNEGSKA (reference sequence). The CDR3 DNA follows: TGCAGTGCTAGACCTGCCGGGCGCGAGCAGTACTTC. Its protein is CSARPAGREQYF.

This clonotype was seen a few times. The chain recombines TRBV21-1 with TRBJ1-6. TRBV21-1 is a recognized pseudogene. The CDR3 consists of 17 residues. CDR3 sequence (DNA): TGTGCCAGCAGCAAACATACGGGCCGACCCAATAATTCACCCCTCCACTTT. Translation gives CASSKHTGRPNNSPLHF.

V and J are TRBV29-1 and TRBJ1-1, with a tentative D call TRBD1 (6 bases). The CDR3 contains 12 residues. Trimming stripped 5 bases from V and 0 bases from J, with 7 bases between. Germline V lookup: CDR1 SQVTM, CDR2 ANQGSEA. The CDR3 loop is CSVHRVNTEAFF. DNA for the CDR3: TGCAGCGTTCACAGGGTGAACACTGAAGCTTTCTTT. The whole variable domain, remainder taken from reference TRBV29-1 and TRBJ1-1, is SAVISQKPSRDICQRGTSLTIQCQVDSQVTMMFWYRQQPGQSLTLIATANQGSEATYESGFVIDKFPISRPNLTFSTLTVSNMSPEDSSIYLCSVHRVNTEAFFGQGTRLTVV.